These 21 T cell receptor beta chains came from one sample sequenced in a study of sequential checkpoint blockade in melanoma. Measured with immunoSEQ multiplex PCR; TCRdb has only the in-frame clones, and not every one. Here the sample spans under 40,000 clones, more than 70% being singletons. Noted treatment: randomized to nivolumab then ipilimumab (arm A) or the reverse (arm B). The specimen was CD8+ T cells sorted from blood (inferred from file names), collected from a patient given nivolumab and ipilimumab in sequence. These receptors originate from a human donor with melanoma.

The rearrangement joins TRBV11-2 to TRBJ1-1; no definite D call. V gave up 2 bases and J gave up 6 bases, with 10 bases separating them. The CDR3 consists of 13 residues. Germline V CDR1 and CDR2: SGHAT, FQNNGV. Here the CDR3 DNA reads TGTGCCAGCAGCTTAACGAGTGTTCCTGAAGCTTTCTTT. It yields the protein CASSLTSVPEAFF.

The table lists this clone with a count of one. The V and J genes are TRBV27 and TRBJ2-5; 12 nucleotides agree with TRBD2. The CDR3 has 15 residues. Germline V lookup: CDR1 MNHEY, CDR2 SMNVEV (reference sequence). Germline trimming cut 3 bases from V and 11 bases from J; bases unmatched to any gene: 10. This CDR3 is CASSFQTSGRDEQYF. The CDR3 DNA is TGTGCCAGCAGTTTCCAGACTAGCGGGAGAGATGAGCAGTACTTC.

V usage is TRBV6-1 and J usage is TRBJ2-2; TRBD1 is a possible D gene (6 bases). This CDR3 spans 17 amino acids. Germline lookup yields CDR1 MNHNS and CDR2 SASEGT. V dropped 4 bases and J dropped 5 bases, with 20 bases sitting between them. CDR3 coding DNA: TGTGCCAGCAGTGGAATGATGGACAGCCCGGTTACCGGGGAGCTGTTTTTT. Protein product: CASSGMMDSPVTGELFF.

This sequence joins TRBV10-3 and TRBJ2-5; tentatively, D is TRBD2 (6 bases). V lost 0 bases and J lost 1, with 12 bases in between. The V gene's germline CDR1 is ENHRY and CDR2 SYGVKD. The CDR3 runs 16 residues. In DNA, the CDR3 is TGTGCCATCAGTGAGTCGATGGCGGGGAGCCAAGAGACCCAGTACTTC. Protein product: CAISESMAGSQETQYF.

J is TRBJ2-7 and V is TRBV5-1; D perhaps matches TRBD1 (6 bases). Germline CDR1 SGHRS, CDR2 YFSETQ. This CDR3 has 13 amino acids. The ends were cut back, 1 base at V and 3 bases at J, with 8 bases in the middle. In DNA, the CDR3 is TGCGCCAGCAGCTTGACAGGGTTCTACGAGCAGTACGTC. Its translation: CASSLTGFYEQYV.

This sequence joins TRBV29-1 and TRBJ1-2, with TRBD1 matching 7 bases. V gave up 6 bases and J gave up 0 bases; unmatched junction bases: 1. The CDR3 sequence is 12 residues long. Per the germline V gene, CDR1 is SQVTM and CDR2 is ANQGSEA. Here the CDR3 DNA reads TGCAGCGTAGGGACAGCTAACTATGGCTACACCTTC. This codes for CSVGTANYGYTF.

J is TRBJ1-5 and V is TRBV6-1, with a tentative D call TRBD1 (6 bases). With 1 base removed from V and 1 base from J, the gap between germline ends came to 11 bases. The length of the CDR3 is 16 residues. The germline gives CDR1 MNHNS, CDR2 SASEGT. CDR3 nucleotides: TGTGCCAGCAGTGAAGACCCAACAGGGAGCAATCAGCCCCAGCATTTT. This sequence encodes CASSEDPTGSNQPQHF.

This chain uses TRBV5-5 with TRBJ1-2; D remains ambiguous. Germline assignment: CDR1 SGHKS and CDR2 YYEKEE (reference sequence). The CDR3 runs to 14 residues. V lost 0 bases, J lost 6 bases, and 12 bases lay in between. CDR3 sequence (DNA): TGTGCCAGCAGCTTGGGTCGGGTTGTGGATGGCTACACCTTC. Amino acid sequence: CASSLGRVVDGYTF. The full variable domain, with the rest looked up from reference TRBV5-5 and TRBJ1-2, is DAGVTQSPTHLIKTRGQQVTLRCSPISGHKSVSWYQQVLGQGPQFIFQYYEKEERGRGNFPDRFSARQFPNYSSELNVNALLLGDSALYLCASSLGRVVDGYTFGSGTRLTVV.

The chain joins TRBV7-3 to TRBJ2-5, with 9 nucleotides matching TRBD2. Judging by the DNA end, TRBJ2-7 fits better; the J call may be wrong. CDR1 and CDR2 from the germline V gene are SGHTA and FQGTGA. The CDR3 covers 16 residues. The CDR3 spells CASSLGFGTSIDEQYF. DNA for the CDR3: TGTGCCAGCAGCTTAGGGTTCGGGACTAGCATCGACGAGCAGTACTTC.

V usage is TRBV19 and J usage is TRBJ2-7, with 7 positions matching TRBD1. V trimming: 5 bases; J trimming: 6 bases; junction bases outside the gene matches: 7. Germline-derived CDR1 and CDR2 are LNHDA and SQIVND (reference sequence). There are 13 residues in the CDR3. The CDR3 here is CASSPQGQSEQYF. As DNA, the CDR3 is TGTGCCAGTAGTCCACAGGGACAGAGCGAGCAGTACTTC.

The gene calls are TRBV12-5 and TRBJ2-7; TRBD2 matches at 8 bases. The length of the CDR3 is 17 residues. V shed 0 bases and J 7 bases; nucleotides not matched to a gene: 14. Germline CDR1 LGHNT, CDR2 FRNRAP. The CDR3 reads CASGLVSGTLPIREQYV. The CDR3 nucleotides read TGTGCTAGTGGTTTGGTTAGCGGGACTCTACCGATTCGGGAGCAGTACGTC.

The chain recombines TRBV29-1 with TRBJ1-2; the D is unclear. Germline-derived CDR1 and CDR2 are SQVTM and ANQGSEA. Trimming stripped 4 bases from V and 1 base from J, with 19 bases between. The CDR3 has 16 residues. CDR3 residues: CSVVSPDTAFNYGYTF. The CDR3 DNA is TGCAGCGTTGTGTCCCCTGACACCGCTTTTAACTATGGCTACACCTTC. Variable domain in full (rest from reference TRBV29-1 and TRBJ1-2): SAVISQKPSRDICQRGTSLTIQCQVDSQVTMMFWYRQQPGQSLTLIATANQGSEATYESGFVIDKFPISRPNLTFSTLTVSNMSPEDSSIYLCSVVSPDTAFNYGYTFGSGTRLTVV.

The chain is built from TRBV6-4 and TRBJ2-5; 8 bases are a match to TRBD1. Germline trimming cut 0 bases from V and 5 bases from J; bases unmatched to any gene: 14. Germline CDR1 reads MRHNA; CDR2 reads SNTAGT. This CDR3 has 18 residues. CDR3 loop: CASSDSGQEAHNRETQYF. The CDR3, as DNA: TGTGCCAGCAGTGACTCGGGACAGGAGGCCCACAATAGGGAGACCCAGTACTTC.

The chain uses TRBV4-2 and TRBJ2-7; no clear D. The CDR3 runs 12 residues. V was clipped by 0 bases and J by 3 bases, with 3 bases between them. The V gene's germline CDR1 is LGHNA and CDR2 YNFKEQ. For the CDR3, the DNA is TGTGCCAGCAGCCAAGATAGCTACGAGCAGTACTTC. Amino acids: CASSQDSYEQYF.

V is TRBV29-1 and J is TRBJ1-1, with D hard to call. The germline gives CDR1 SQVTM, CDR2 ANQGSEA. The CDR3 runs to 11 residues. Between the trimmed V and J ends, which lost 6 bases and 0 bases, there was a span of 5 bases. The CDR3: CSVVVNTEAFF. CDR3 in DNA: TGCAGCGTCGTAGTGAACACTGAAGCTTTCTTT.

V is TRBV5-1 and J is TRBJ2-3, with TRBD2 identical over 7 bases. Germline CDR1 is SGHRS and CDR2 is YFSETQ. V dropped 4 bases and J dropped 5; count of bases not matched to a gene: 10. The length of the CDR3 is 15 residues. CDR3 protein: CASSPGTTSGDTQYF. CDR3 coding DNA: TGCGCCAGCAGCCCCGGGACTACTTCCGGAGATACGCAGTATTTT.

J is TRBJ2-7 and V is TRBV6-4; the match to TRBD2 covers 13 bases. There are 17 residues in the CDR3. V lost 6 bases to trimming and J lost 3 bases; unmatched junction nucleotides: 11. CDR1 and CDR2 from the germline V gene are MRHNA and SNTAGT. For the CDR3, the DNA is TGTGCCAGCAGCGGGGGACTAGCGGGATTCACGGTCTACGAGCAGTACGTC. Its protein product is CASSGGLAGFTVYEQYV.

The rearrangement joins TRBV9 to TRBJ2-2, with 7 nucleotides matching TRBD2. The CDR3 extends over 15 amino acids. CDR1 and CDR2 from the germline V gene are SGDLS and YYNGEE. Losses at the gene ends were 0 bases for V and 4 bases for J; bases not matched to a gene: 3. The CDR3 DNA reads TGTGCCAGCAGCGTAGGCGGGAGTAGCACCGGGGAGCTGTTTTTT. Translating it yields CASSVGGSSTGELFF.

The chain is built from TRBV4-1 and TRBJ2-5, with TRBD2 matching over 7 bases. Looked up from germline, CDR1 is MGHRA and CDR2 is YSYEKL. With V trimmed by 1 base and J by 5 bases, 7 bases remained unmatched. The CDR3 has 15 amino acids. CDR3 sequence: CASSQVGGRAETQYF. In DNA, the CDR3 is TGCGCCAGCAGCCAAGTGGGTGGGAGGGCGGAGACCCAGTACTTC.

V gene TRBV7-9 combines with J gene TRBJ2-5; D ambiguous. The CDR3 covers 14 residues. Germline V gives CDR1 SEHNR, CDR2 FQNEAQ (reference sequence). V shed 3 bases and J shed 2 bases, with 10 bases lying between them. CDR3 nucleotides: TGTGCCAGCAGCTTTGGCAGGTATCAAGAGACCCAGTACTTC. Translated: CASSFGRYQETQYF.

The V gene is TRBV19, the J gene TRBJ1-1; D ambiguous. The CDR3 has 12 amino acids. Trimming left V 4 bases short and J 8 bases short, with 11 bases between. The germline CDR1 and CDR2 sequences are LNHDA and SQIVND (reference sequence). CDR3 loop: CASSKTGIEAFF. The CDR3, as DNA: TGTGCCAGTAGTAAAACCGGGATAGAAGCTTTCTTT.